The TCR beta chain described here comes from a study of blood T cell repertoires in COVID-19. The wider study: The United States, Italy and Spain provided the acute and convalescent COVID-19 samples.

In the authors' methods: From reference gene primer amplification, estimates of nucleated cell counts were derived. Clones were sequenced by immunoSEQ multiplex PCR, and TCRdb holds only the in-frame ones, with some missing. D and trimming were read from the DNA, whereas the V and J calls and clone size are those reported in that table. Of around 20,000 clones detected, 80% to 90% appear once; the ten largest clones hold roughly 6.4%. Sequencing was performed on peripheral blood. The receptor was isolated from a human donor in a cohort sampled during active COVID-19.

CDR3 amino acids: CASSEVAGARSYNEQFF. Written as DNA, the CDR3 is TGTGCCAGCAGCGAAGTAGCGGGAGCGAGGTCCTACAATGAGCAGTTCTTC. The V and J genes are TRBV28 and TRBJ2-1, with 9 nucleotides matching TRBD2. The CDR3 is 17 amino acids. CDR1 and CDR2 from the germline V gene are MDHEN and SYDVKM. V lost 6 bases, J lost 1 base, and 10 bases stayed unmatched.